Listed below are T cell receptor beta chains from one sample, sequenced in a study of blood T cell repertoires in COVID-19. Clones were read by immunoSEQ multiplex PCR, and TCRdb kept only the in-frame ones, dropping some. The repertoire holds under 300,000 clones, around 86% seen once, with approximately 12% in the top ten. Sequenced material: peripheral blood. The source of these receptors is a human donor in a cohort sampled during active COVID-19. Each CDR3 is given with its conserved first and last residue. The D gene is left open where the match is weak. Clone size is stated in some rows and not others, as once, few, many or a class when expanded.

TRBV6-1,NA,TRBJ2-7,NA,TGTGCCAGCAGTGAAGCAGAGGGATTAGGGTCCTACGAGCAGTACTTC,CASSEAEGLGSYEQYF
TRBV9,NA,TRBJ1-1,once,TGTGCCAGCAGCGCCCGACGGACAAACACTGAAGCTTTCTTT,CASSARRTNTEAFF
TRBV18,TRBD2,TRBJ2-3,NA,TGTGCCAGCCGTCCGGGACTAGCGGTAGATACGCAGTATTTT,CASRPGLAVDTQYF
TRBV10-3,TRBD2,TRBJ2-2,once,TGTGCCGCGGGGGTTTGGGGCGGGGAGCTGTTTTTT,CAAGVWGGELFF
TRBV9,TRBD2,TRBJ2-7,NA,TGTGCCAGCAGCGCCACTAGCGGGAGCCTGTTCCAGCAGTACTTC,CASSATSGSLFQQYF
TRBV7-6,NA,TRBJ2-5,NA,TGTGCCAGCAGCTTAGCGGGACTCCTAGAGACCCAGTACTTC,CASSLAGLLETQYF
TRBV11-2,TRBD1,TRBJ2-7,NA,TGTGCCAGCAGCTTAGGGACAGGCTCCTACGAGCAGTACTTC,CASSLGTGSYEQYF
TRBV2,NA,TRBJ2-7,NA,TGTGCCAGCAGTGGGCCCCAACGGGAGTCCTACGAGCAGTACTTC,CASSGPQRESYEQYF
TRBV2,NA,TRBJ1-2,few,TGTGCCAGCACCCTGAAGAGAGATTCCTACTATGGCTACACCTTC,CASTLKRDSYYGYTF
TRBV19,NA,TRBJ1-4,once,TGTGCCAGTAGGACGGGGACAACTAATGAAAAACTGTTTTTT,CASRTGTTNEKLFF
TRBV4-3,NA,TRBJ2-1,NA,TGCGCCAGCAGCCATAGCGACAGGGGACTAGAGCAGTTCTTC,CASSHSDRGLEQFF
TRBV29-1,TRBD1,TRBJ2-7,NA,TGCAGCGTTAGGGACAGGCGCTCCTACGAGCAGTACTTC,CSVRDRRSYEQYF
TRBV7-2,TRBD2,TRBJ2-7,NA,TGTGCCAGCAGCTTAAGGTTCCTAGCGGATGAGTGGGAGCAGTACTTC,CASSLRFLADEWEQYF
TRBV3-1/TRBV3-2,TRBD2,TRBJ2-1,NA,TGTGCCAGCAGCTATAGGACTAGCGGGTCGTACAATGAGCAGTTCTTC,CASSYRTSGSYNEQFF
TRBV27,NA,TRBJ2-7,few,TGTGCCAGCAGCCCCCAGGCGTGGGGGGAATCCTACGAGCAGTACTTC,CASSPQAWGESYEQYF
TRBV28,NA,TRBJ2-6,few,TGTGCCAGCAGCAAAGCCCCGGTGGCTGGGGCCAACGTCCTGACTTTC,CASSKAPVAGANVLTF
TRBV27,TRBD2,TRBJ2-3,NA,TGTGCCAGCAGTTTAATTCCAGCGGGGGTCACAGATACGCAGTATTTT,CASSLIPAGVTDTQYF
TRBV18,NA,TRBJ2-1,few,TGTGCCAGCTCACCACGGACAACGGAGGGCAATGAGCAGTTCTTC,CASSPRTTEGNEQFF
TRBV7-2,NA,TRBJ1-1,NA,TGTGCCAGCAGCTTAGGGAACTGGGGCCTCACTGAAGCTTTCTTT,CASSLGNWGLTEAFF
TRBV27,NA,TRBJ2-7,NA,TGTGCCAGCAGACTCTCAGGGGCCGAGCAGTACTTC,CASRLSGAEQYF
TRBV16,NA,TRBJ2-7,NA,TGTGCCAGCAGCTTTAGCGCTATGGGCTCCTACGAGCAGTACTTC,CASSFSAMGSYEQYF
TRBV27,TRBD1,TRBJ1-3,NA,TGTGCCAGCAGTCCCCGGACAGGGCAGACTGGAAACACCATATATTTT,CASSPRTGQTGNTIYF
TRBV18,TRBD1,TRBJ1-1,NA,TGTGCCAGCTCACCTCGGGCAGGGGGGTTTGCTGAAGCTTTCTTT,CASSPRAGGFAEAFF
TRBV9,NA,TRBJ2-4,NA,TGTGCCAGCAGCGCCAGGAGGCCCGTGGCCAAAAACATTCAGTACTTC,CASSARRPVAKNIQYF
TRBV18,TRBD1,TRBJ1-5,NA,TGTGCCAGCTCACCTCTCGGACAGGCGAATGGCAATCAGCCCCAGCATTTT,CASSPLGQANGNQPQHF
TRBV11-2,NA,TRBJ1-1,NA,TGTGCCAGCAGCTTAGTAACGGGCACTGAAGCTTTCTTT,CASSLVTGTEAFF
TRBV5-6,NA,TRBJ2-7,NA,TGTGCCAGTGGACAGTACGAGCAGTACTTC,CASGQYEQYF
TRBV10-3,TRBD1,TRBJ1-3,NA,TGTGCCATCAGCCCTGGGCCTGTCGGACAGGGGGTCCCAAACTCTGGAAACACCATATATTTT,CAISPGPVGQGVPNSGNTIYF
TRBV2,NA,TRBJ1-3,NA,TGTGCCAGCAGTGACAGGGGAAACACCATATATTTT,CASSDRGNTIYF
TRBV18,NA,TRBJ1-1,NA,TGTGCCAGCTCACCACCGCTAGGACAGAACACTGAAGCTTTCTTT,CASSPPLGQNTEAFF
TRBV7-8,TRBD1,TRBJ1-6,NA,TGTGCCAGCAGCTCAGACAGGGGCTCCTATAATTCACCCCTCCACTTT,CASSSDRGSYNSPLHF
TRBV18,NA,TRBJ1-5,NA,TGTGCCAGCTCACCGGGCCGGAATCAGCCCCAGCATTTT,CASSPGRNQPQHF
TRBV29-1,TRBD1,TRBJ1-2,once,TGCAGCGTTGCAACCGGGACAGGTATTGTGAACTATGGCTACACCTTC,CSVATGTGIVNYGYTF
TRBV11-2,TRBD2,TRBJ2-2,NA,TGTGCCAGCAGCTTAGAACTAGCGGGAGTGTTCGGGGAGCTGTTTTTT,CASSLELAGVFGELFF
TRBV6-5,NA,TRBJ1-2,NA,TGTGCCAGCAGCTCCCCAGGGGCAAAGGGTGGCTACACCTTC,CASSSPGAKGGYTF
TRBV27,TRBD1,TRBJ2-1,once,TGTGCCAGCAGTTCAAGGGACAGGCCGAATGAGCAGTTCTTC,CASSSRDRPNEQFF
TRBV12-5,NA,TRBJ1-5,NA,TGTGCTAGTGGTTTGGCGACGGGGGGGGTTATGCCCCAGCATTTT,CASGLATGGVMPQHF
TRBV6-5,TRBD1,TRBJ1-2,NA,TGTGCCAGCAGTTACTCAGCCGGGACAGGGGGTCGCGGCTACACCTTC,CASSYSAGTGGRGYTF
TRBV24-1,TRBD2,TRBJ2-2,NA,TGTGCCACCCATATAGCGGGAGGTGACACCGGGGAGCTGTTTTTT,CATHIAGGDTGELFF
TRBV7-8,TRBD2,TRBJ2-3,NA,TGTGCCAGCAGCCCGGCCGCGGGAGGTTCAGATACGCAGTATTTT,CASSPAAGGSDTQYF
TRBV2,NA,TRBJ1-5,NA,TGTGCCAGCACCCTGGGTGGAGGCAATCAGCCCCAGCATTTT,CASTLGGGNQPQHF